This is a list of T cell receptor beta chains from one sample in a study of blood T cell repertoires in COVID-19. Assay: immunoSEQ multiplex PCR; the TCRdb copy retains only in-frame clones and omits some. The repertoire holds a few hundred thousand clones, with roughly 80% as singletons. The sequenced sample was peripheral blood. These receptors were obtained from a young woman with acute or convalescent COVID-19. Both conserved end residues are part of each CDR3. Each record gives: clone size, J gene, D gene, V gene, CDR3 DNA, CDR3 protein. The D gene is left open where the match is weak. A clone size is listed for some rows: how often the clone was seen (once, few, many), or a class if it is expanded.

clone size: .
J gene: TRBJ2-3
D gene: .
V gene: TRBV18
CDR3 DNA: TGTGCCAGCTCACCGGCACCACCTCCAGATACGCAGTATTTT
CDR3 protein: CASSPAPPPDTQYF

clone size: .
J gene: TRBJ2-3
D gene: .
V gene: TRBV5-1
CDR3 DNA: TGCGCCAGCAGCCCCTATGGAGCGGGCACAGATACGCAGTATTTT
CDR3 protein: CASSPYGAGTDTQYF

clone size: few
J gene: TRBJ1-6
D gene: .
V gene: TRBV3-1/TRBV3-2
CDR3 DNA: TGTGCCAGCAGCCGGGGGGGGGTTCCCAATTCACCCCTCCACTTT
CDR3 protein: CASSRGGVPNSPLHF

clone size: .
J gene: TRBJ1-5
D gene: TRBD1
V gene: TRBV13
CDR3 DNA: TGTGCCAGCAGCTGGGGACAGGGAGGACAGCCCCAGCATTTT
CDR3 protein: CASSWGQGGQPQHF

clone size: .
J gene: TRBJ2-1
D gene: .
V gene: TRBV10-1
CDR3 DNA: TGCGCCAGCAGCGACAGGCTATCCGCGGAGTTCTTC
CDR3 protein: CASSDRLSAEFF

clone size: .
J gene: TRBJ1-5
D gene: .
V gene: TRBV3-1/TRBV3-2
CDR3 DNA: TGTGCCAGCAGCCAAGATGTGCGGCGGCACAATAGCAATCAGCCCCAGCATTTT
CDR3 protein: CASSQDVRRHNSNQPQHF

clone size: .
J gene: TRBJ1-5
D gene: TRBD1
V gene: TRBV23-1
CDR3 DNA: TGCGCCAGCAGTCACTCCGGGACAGGGAAATCTTATAGCAATCAGCCCCAGCATTTT
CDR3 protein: CASSHSGTGKSYSNQPQHF

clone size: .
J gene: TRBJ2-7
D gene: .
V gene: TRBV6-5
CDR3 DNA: TGTGCCAGCAGTTACTCAACAGTCTACGAGCAGTACTTC
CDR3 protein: CASSYSTVYEQYF

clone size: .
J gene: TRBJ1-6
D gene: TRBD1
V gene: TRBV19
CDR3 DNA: TGTGCCAGTAGTCCAAACAGGGGGCGGTTAGAGTCACCCCTCCACTTT
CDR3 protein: CASSPNRGRLESPLHF

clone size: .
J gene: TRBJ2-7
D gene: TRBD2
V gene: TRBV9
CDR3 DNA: TGTGCCAGCAGCGCCGGGACTAGCGGGATCTGGGAGCAGTACTTC
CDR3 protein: CASSAGTSGIWEQYF

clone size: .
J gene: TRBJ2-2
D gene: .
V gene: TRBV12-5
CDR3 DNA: TGTGCTAGTGGTTTTCGCGAAATAGCGGAAACTAACACCGGGGAGCTGTTTTTT
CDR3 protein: CASGFREIAETNTGELFF

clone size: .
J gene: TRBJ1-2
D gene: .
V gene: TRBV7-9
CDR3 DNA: TGTGCCAGCAGCTCGGGCCGGGAGCCTTACCGGCGGGGCTACACCTTC
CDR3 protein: CASSSGREPYRRGYTF

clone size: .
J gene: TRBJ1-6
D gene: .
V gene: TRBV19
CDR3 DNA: TGTGCCAGTAGCGGGGGTCCCAATAATTCACCCCTCCACTTT
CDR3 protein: CASSGGPNNSPLHF

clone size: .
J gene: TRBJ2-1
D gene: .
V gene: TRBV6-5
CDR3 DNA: TGTGCCAGCAGTTACTCGAGATCCGCCCCCAATGAGCAGTTCTTC
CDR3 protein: CASSYSRSAPNEQFF

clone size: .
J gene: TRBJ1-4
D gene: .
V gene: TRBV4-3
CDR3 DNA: TGCGCCAGCGGCCGAGAAGAGGTACTCCGGAACCCTAATGAAAAACTGTTTTTT
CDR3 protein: CASGREEVLRNPNEKLFF

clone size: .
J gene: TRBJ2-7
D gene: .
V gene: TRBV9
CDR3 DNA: TGTGCCAGCAGCGAACATGGCGGGTTTTGGGGCGAGCAGTACTTC
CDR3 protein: CASSEHGGFWGEQYF

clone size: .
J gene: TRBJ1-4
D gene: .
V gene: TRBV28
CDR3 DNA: TGTGCCAGCAGTTTTAGTCCCCGTAATGAAAAACTGTTTTTT
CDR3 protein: CASSFSPRNEKLFF

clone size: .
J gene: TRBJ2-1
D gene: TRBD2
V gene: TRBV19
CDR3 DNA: TGTGCCAGTAGTCGGCGGGAGGGATACAATGAGCAGTTCTTC
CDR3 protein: CASSRREGYNEQFF

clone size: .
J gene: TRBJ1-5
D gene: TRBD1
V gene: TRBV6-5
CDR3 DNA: TGTGCCAGTCGACAGGGGGAACAGCCCCAGCATTTT
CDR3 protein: CASRQGEQPQHF

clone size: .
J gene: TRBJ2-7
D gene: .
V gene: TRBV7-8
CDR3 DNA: TGTGCCAGCAGCTCCACTTTCTACGAGCAGTACTTC
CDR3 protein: CASSSTFYEQYF

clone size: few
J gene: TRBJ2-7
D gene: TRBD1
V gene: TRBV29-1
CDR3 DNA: TGCAGCGTTGAACGGGACAGGGGGTCCTACGAGCAGTACTTC
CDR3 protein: CSVERDRGSYEQYF

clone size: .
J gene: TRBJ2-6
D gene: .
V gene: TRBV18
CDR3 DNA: TGTGCCAGCTCATCCAGGGGCTCTGGGGCCAACGTCCTGACTTTC
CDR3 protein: CASSSRGSGANVLTF

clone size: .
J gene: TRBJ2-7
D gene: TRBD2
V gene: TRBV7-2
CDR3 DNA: TGTGCCAGCAGCTTAGGTCTAGCGGGAGGGGGGTACGAGCAGTACTTC
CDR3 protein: CASSLGLAGGGYEQYF

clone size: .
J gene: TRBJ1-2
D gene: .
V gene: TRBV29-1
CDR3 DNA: TGCAGCGTTGTAAGGGAGGACTATGGCTACACCTTC
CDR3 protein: CSVVREDYGYTF

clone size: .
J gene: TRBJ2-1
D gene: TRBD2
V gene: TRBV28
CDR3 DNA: TGTGCCAGCAGTATGACTAGCGGGACGCATGAGCAGTTCTTC
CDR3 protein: CASSMTSGTHEQFF

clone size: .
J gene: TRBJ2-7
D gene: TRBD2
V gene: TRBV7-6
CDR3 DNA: TGTGCCAGCAGCTGGGGACTAGCGGGAGGCAAACGGGGCTCCTACGAGCAGTACTTC
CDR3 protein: CASSWGLAGGKRGSYEQYF

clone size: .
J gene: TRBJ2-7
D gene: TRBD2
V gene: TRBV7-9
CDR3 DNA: TGTGCCAGCAGCCCCGGGACTAGCGGGATTCCCTACGAGCAGTACTTC
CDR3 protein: CASSPGTSGIPYEQYF

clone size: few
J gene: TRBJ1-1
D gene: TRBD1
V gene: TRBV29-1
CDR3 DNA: TGCAGCGGTAGGGACAGAACAGCTACCTCAGAAGCTTTCTTT
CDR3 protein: CSGRDRTATSEAFF

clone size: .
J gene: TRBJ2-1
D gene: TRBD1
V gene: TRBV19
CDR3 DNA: TGTGCCAGTACACGACAGGGGGCCCACAATGAGCAGTTCTTC
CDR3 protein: CASTRQGAHNEQFF